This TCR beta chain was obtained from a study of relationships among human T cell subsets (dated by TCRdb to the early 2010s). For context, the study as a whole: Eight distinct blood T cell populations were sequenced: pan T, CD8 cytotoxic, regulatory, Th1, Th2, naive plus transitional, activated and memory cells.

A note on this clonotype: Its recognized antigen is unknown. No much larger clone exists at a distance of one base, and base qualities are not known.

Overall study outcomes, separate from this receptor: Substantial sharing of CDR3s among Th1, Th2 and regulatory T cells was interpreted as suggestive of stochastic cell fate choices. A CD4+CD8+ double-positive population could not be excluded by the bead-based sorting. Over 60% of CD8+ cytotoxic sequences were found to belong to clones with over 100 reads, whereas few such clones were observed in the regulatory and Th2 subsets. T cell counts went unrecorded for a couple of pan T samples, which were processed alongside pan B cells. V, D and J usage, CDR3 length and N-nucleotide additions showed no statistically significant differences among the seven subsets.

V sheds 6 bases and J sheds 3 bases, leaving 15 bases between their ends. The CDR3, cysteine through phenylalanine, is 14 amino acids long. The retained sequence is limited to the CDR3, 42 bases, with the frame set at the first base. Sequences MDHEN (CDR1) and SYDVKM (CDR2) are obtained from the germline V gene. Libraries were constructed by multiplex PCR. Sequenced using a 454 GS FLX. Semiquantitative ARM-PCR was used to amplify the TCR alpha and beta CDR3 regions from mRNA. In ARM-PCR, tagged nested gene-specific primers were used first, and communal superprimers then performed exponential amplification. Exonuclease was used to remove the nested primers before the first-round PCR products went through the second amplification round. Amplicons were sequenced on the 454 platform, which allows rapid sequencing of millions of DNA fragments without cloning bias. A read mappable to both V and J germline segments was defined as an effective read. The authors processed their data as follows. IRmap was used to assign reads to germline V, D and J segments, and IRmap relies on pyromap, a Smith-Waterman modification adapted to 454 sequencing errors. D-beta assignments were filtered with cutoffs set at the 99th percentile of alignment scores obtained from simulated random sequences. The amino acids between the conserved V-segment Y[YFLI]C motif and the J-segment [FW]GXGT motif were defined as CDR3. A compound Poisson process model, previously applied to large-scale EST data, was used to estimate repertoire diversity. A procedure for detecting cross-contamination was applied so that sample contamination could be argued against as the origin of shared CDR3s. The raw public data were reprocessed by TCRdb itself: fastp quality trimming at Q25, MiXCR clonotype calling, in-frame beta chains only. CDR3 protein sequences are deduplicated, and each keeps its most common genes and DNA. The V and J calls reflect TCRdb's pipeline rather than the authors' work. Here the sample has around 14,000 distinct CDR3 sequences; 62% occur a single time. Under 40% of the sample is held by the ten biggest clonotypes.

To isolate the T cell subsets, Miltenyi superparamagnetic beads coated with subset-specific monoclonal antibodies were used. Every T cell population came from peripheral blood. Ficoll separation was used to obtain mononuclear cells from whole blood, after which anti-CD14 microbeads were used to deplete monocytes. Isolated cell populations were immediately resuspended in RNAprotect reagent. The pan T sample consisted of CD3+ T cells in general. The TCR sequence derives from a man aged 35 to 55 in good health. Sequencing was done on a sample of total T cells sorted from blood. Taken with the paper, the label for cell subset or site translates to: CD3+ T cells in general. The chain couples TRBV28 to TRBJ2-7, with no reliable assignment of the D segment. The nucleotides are TGTGCCAGCAGACACACGTCCCTTAACTACGAGCAGTACTTC. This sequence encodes CASRHTSLNYEQYF.